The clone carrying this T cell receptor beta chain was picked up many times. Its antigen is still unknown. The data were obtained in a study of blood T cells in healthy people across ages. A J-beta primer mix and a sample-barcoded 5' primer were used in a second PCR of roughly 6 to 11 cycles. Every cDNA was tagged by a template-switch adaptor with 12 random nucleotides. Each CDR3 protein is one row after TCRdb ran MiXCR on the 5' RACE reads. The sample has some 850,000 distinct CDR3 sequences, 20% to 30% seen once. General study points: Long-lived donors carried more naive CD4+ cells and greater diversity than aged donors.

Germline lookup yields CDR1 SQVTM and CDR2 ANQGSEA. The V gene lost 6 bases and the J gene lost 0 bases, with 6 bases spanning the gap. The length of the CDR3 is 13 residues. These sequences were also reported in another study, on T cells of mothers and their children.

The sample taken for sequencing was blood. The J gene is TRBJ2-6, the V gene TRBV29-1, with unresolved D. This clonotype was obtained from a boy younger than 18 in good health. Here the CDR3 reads CSVWDSGANVLTF. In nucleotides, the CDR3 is TGCAGCGTGTGGGACTCTGGGGCCAACGTCCTGACTTTC.